These 29 T cell receptor beta chains were all obtained from the same sample, sequenced in a study of T-cell memory formation after mild COVID-19 (dated by TCRdb to the early 2020s). Library method: 5' RACE. Data came from an Illumina NovaSeq 6000. In TCRdb, the public reads were trimmed at Q25 with fastp and aligned with MiXCR, with productive beta chains retained. For every CDR3 protein sequence, its rows merge into one entry that carries the most common genes and DNA. The sample has approximately 150,000 distinct CDR3 sequences on record, about 6% of them singletons. The top ten constitute about 2.1% of the sample. The sample consisted of PBMCs or a T cell subset sorted from them (not recorded which). These receptors originate from an adult woman who had mild COVID-19 (a few samples of this study predate the infection). The sample titles of this study are shuffled in the database, so cell type and time point are left out; the donor was told from shared clones.

This clonotype was counted a few times. The chain links TRBV7-9 to TRBJ2-1; a weak D match, TRBD1 (6 bases). V was cut by 5 bases and J by 6 bases, with 17 bases left in between. The CDR3 is made up of 15 amino acids. Germline V gene data show CDR1 as SEHNR and CDR2 as FQNEAQ (reference sequence). CDR3 residues: CASSPGTPLFNEQFF. CDR3 nucleotide sequence: TGTGCCAGCAGCCCCGGGACACCCCTCTTCAATGAGCAGTTCTTC.

This clonotype was observed many times. The chain joins TRBV20-1 to TRBJ2-7, with no clear D. Germline V CDR1 and CDR2: DFQATT, SNEGSKA (reference sequence). V shed 6 bases and J shed 3 bases, with 12 bases lying between them. The CDR3 is made up of 12 amino acids. CDR3 amino acids: CSASSPHYEQYF. In DNA form, the CDR3 reads TGCAGTGCCTCGTCACCCCACTACGAGCAGTACTTC.

J is TRBJ2-1 and V is TRBV30; possible D gene TRBD2, 5 bases. V lost 5 bases and J lost 1, with 9 bases in between. This CDR3 has 13 amino acids. Germline V CDR1 and CDR2: GTSNPN, SVGIG (reference sequence). The CDR3 DNA is TGTGCCTGGGGAGGAGGATCCTACAATGAGCAGTTCTTC. Translated: CAWGGGSYNEQFF.

This clonotype was observed many times. The V and J genes are TRBV2 and TRBJ2-3; no reliable D call. CDR1 is SNHLY and CDR2 is FYNNEI in the germline V gene. The CDR3 contains 12 residues. Trimming took off 5 bases at V and 3 bases at J, with 6 bases between the two ends. The CDR3 DNA reads TGTGCCAGCAGTTCCTTTACAGATACGCAGTATTTT. Its protein product is CASSSFTDTQYF.

The chain is built from TRBV24-1 and TRBJ2-2, with D tentatively TRBD1 (5 bases). V lost 5 bases to trimming and J lost 1 base, with 7 bases between them. The CDR3 sequence is 14 residues long. Germline CDR1 and CDR2: KGHDR and SFDVKD. The CDR3: CATSVRGNTGELFF. CDR3 DNA sequence: TGTGCCACCAGTGTAAGGGGGAACACCGGGGAGCTGTTTTTT.

This clonotype has a count of ten or more. The chain combines TRBV7-2 with TRBJ2-3; a weak D match, TRBD1 (5 bases). This CDR3 has 15 residues. Trimming stripped 2 bases from V and 3 bases from J, with 12 bases between. The germline V gene has CDR1 SGHTA and CDR2 FQGNSA. CDR3: CASSLQGHRTDTQYF. The CDR3, as DNA: TGTGCCAGCAGCTTACAAGGACACAGGACAGATACGCAGTATTTT.

Ten or more counts support this clonotype. The chain couples TRBV6-2 or TRBV6-3 to TRBJ2-1; 7 nucleotides line up with TRBD2. The V segment lost 6 bases and the J segment 0 bases; nucleotides outside the gene matches: 5. The CDR3 is 15 amino acids. From germline, CDR1 is MNHEY and CDR2 SVGEGT. CDR3 DNA sequence: TGTGCCAGCAGGGCTAGCGGAAACTCCTACAATGAGCAGTTCTTC. Its translation is CASRASGNSYNEQFF.

The V call is TRBV6-5, the J call TRBJ1-6; D unresolved. Trimming stripped 0 bases from V and 7 bases from J, with 10 bases between. Germline lookup yields CDR1 MNHEY and CDR2 SVGAGI. The CDR3 consists of 15 residues. The CDR3 loop is CASSYSKRVNSPLHF. The CDR3 bases are TGTGCCAGCAGTTACTCGAAGAGGGTCAATTCACCCCTCCACTTT.

This clonotype was seen at least ten times. The DNA for the CDR3 is TGTGCCAGCAGCCAGCCCTCCCGGGGGGCCGCGGATACGCAGTATTTT. It encodes CASSQPSRGAADTQYF. V usage is TRBV4-2 and J usage is TRBJ2-3; D is perhaps TRBD2 (7 bases). There are 16 residues in the CDR3. Germline CDR1 and CDR2: LGHNA and YNFKEQ. Trimming shortened V by 3 bases and J by 6 bases, and 19 bases separated the two germline ends.

This clonotype was recorded a few times. This rearrangement joins TRBV6-5 to TRBJ1-1, with TRBD1 identical over 9 bases. Germline lookup yields CDR1 MNHEY and CDR2 SVGAGI. The CDR3 runs to 15 residues. V dropped 2 bases and J dropped 0; count of bases not matched to a gene: 1. CDR3 loop: CASSYDRGVNTEAFF. CDR3 in DNA: TGTGCCAGCAGTTACGACAGGGGGGTGAACACTGAAGCTTTCTTT.

The chain recombines TRBV5-4 with TRBJ2-7, with 8 bases matching TRBD2. Germline CDR1 and CDR2: SGHNT and YYREEE (reference sequence). The CDR3 has 15 amino acids. V shed 3 bases and J 3 bases; nucleotides not matched to a gene: 8. In DNA, the CDR3 is TGTGCCAGCAGCTCCCCGGGACTAGGACGCTACGAGCAGTACTTC. Its protein product is CASSSPGLGRYEQYF.

This clonotype was detected a few times. This chain joins TRBV20-1 and TRBJ2-2, with 9 bases identical to TRBD2. The CDR3 has 15 residues. CDR1 is DFQATT and CDR2 is SNEGSKA in the germline V gene (reference sequence). V lost 2 bases and J lost 4; bases outside the gene matches: 5. This chain's CDR3 is CSARSSGTGTGELFF. CDR3 bases: TGCAGTGCTAGATCTAGCGGGACCGGCACCGGGGAGCTGTTTTTT.

This clonotype was observed a few times. The gene calls are TRBV9 and TRBJ1-3; D not certain. Deletions cut 0 bases from V and 8 bases from J, with 12 bases between. Germline-derived CDR1 and CDR2 are SGDLS and YYNGEE. The CDR3 sequence is 14 residues long. CDR3 loop: CASSVEDIGDTIYF. The CDR3, as DNA: TGTGCCAGCAGCGTAGAAGATATCGGAGACACCATATATTTT. Full variable domain (rest looked up from reference TRBV9 and TRBJ1-3): DSGVTQTPKHLITATGQRVTLRCSPRSGDLSVYWYQQSLDQGLQFLIQYYNGEERAKGNILERFSAQQFPDLHSELNLSSLELGDSALYFCASSVEDIGDTIYFGEGSWLTVV.

This clonotype was counted many times. The V call is TRBV19, the J call TRBJ2-7; 10 bases are a match to TRBD2. V dropped 6 bases and J dropped 3; count of bases not matched to a gene: 8. The CDR3 consists of 15 residues. Germline lookup yields CDR1 LNHDA and CDR2 SQIVND (reference sequence). CDR3 bases: TGTGCCAGTAGCCTCCTCCTAGCGGGAGTCTACGAGCAGTACTTC. This sequence encodes CASSLLLAGVYEQYF. The complete variable domain, with remaining parts taken from reference TRBV19 and TRBJ2-7, reads DGGITQSPKYLFRKEGQNVTLSCEQNLNHDAMYWYRQDPGQGLRLIYYSQIVNDFQKGDIAEGYSVSREKKESFPLTVTSAQKNPTAFYLCASSLLLAGVYEQYFGPGTRLTVT.

This clonotype was observed many times. The chain combines TRBV7-2 with TRBJ2-5; TRBD1 matches at 8 bases. With 5 bases clipped from V and 6 bases from J, the junction kept 8 bases outside the gene matches. Germline CDR1 is SGHTA and CDR2 is FQGNSA. CDR3 length equals 14 residues. Written as DNA, the CDR3 is TGTGCCAGCAGCCCGGACAGGGAGATACAGACCCAGTACTTC. Translated, it gives CASSPDREIQTQYF.

The CDR3 DNA reads as TGCGCCAGCAGCTTGGAGCCGGGACAGCCCTACGAGCAGTACTTC. Its translation is CASSLEPGQPYEQYF. The genes are TRBV5-1 and TRBJ2-7, with TRBD1 matching over 7 bases. Germline V lookup: CDR1 SGHRS, CDR2 YFSETQ. The CDR3 is 15 amino acids. V was clipped by 0 bases and J by 2 bases; unmatched bases: 5.

The table lists this clonotype with many counts. V and J are TRBV25-1 and TRBJ2-2, with a weak D call TRBD2 (5 bases). Germline V gene sequence: CDR1 MGHDK, CDR2 SYGVNS. Trimming pared 6 bases from V and 4 bases from J, leaving 12 bases between. The CDR3 totals 14 residues. This chain's CDR3 is CASRERFTTGELFF. DNA of the CDR3: TGTGCCAGCAGGGAGCGGTTCACCACCGGGGAGCTGTTTTTT.

The table lists this clonotype with many counts. The chain employs TRBV7-2 and TRBJ2-7; D ambiguous. Trimming took off 2 bases at V and 2 bases at J, with 16 bases between the two ends. This CDR3 contains 16 residues. In germline, CDR1 is SGHTA, CDR2 FQGNSA. CDR3 loop: CASSLFGNSSPYEQYF. CDR3 DNA: TGTGCCAGCAGCTTATTCGGCAACAGTTCCCCCTACGAGCAGTACTTC.

This clonotype was picked up many times. The V and J genes are TRBV4-2 and TRBJ2-1; D call uncertain. Germline V gene lookup returns CDR1 LGHNA and CDR2 YNFKEQ. V lost 0 bases, J lost 6 bases, and 12 bases lay in between. The length of the CDR3 is 15 residues. CDR3 in amino acids: CASSQDLVARNEQFF. As DNA, the CDR3 is TGTGCCAGCAGCCAAGATTTGGTAGCTCGCAATGAGCAGTTCTTC.

The chain recombines TRBV12-3 or TRBV12-4 with TRBJ2-5, with TRBD2 identical over 10 bases. The CDR3 loop spans 18 amino acids. With 3 bases clipped from V and 4 bases from J, the junction kept 14 bases outside the gene matches. CDR3 DNA sequence: TGTGCCAGCAGTTTCCGGGGTCAATTACTAGCGGGGCGAGAGACCCAGTACTTC. Translating it yields CASSFRGQLLAGRETQYF.

This clonotype was seen repeatedly, ten times or more. V gene TRBV7-9 combines with J gene TRBJ1-1; 7 bases are a match to TRBD1. The CDR3 consists of 14 residues. V gave up 7 bases and J gave up 4 bases; unmatched junction bases: 9. Germline lookup yields CDR1 SEHNR and CDR2 FQNEAQ (reference sequence). The CDR3 DNA sequence: TGTGCCAGCACACAAACAGGGGTAGGCACTGAAGCTTTCTTT. It yields the protein CASTQTGVGTEAFF.

This clonotype has ten or more counts. V and J are TRBV7-2 and TRBJ2-7; TRBD1 might be the D (7 bases). Germline V gives CDR1 SGHTA, CDR2 FQGNSA. V shed 4 bases and J shed 2 bases, with 18 bases lying between them. The CDR3 sequence is 16 residues long. The DNA of the CDR3 is TGTGCCAGCAGCTCCCAGGGGGAGGTCAGGGCCTACGAGCAGTACTTC. It encodes CASSSQGEVRAYEQYF.

This clonotype was seen more than once but under ten times. The rearrangement links TRBV29-1 to TRBJ2-3; 9 positions match TRBD1. V lost 8 bases to trimming and J lost 3 bases; unmatched junction nucleotides: 6. Germline CDR1 is SQVTM and CDR2 is ANQGSEA. This CDR3 comprises 13 residues. The CDR3 sequence is CSLGQGKTDTQYF. CDR3 coding DNA: TGCAGCTTGGGACAGGGCAAGACAGATACGCAGTATTTT.

This clonotype came up many times. The rearrangement joins TRBV7-8 to TRBJ2-3; TRBD2 is a possible D gene (6 bases). The length of the CDR3 is 17 residues. Germline loops: CDR1 SGHVS, CDR2 FQNEAQ. V was cut by 2 bases and J by 5 bases, with 20 bases left in between. CDR3 in DNA: TGTGCCAGCAGCTTACAGACCGGGAGAGGGATGGGAGATACGCAGTATTTT. Translation gives CASSLQTGRGMGDTQYF.

This clonotype was counted at least ten times. The chain uses TRBV27 and TRBJ2-5; D is possibly TRBD1 (5 bases). V dropped 3 bases and J dropped 7 bases, with 9 bases sitting between them. The germline CDR1 and CDR2 sequences are MNHEY and SMNVEV (reference sequence). CDR3 length: 12 residues. The chain's CDR3 is CASSFLRGTQYF. In nucleotides, the CDR3 is TGTGCCAGCAGTTTTCTAAGGGGGACCCAGTACTTC.

V usage is TRBV2 and J usage is TRBJ2-1, with 11 bases that match TRBD2. There are 15 residues in the CDR3. Germline V gene sequence: CDR1 SNHLY, CDR2 FYNNEI. The ends lost 6 bases at V and 2 bases at J; junction bases unmatched: 3. This CDR3 is CASRPGLAAYNEQFF. The CDR3, as DNA: TGTGCCAGCAGGCCGGGACTAGCGGCCTACAATGAGCAGTTCTTC.

This clonotype was picked up a small number of times. The chain employs TRBV5-1 and TRBJ1-2, with D unresolved. The length of the CDR3 is 14 residues. Germline-derived CDR1 and CDR2 are SGHRS and YFSETQ. Trimming removed 3 bases from V and 3 bases from J, with 12 bases in between. This CDR3 is CASSSTGSYYGYTF. The CDR3 bases are TGCGCCAGCAGCTCAACCGGGTCTTACTATGGCTACACCTTC.

This clonotype was counted many times. This sequence joins TRBV6-5 and TRBJ2-5, with 8 bases aligning to TRBD2. V was clipped by 2 bases and J by 4 bases; unmatched bases: 6. The CDR3 contains 15 residues. The germline gives CDR1 MNHEY, CDR2 SVGAGI. The CDR3 here is CASSYADRGGETQYF. The DNA of the CDR3 is TGTGCCAGCAGTTACGCGGATCGGGGGGGAGAGACCCAGTACTTC.

This clonotype was seen at least ten times. The V call is TRBV25-1, the J call TRBJ2-1; 7 bases match TRBD2. Trimming took 5 bases from V and 0 from J; bases not matched to a gene: 7. Per the germline V gene, CDR1 is MGHDK and CDR2 is SYGVNS. The CDR3 has 16 residues. The CDR3 loop is CASSISGGGSYNEQFF. The CDR3 coding sequence is TGTGCCAGCAGTATATCCGGCGGGGGCTCCTACAATGAGCAGTTCTTC.